Sequencing of this T cell receptor (beta chain) was carried out in a study of human versus mouse CDR3 diversity and MHC coevolution. Assay used: immunoSEQ multiplex PCR; TCRdb lists only in-frame clones, some missing. The sample holds 55,000 to 65,000 clones, over 90% seen once. This CDR3 comprises 14 residues. The germline V gene encodes CDR1 ENHRY and CDR2 SYGVKD. V lost 0 bases and J lost 5, with 11 bases in between. The sequence came from a person aged 55-75 years in good health. V usage is TRBV10-3 and J usage is TRBJ2-7, with a tentative D call TRBD1 (6 bases). The specimen sequenced was naive CD4+ T cells from blood. Subset specified: CD45RO-negative CD62L-positive naive CD4 T cells. The chain's CDR3 is CAISESMNRDEQYF. As DNA, the CDR3 is TGTGCCATCAGTGAGTCGATGAACAGGGACGAGCAGTACTTC.